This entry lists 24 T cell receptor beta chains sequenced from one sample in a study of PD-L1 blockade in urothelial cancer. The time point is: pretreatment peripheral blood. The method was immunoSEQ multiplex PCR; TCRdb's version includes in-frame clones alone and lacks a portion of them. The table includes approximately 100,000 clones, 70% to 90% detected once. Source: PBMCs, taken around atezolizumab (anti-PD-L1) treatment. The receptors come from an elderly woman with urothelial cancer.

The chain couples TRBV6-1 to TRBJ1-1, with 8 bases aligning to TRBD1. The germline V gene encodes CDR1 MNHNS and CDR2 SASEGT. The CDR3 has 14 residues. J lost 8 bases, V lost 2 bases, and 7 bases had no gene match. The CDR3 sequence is CASSESGQAVEAFF. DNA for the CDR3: TGTGCCAGCAGTGAATCGGGACAGGCTGTAGAAGCTTTCTTT.

CDR3 coding DNA: TGTGCTAGTGGTTTGCCTCTGGACACCTCCTACGAGCAGTACTTC. Amino acid sequence: CASGLPLDTSYEQYF. The chain combines TRBV12-5 with TRBJ2-7, with D perhaps TRBD1 (5 bases). Per germline, CDR1 LGHNT and CDR2 FRNRAP. This CDR3 spans 15 amino acids. Trimming took 2 bases from V and 0 from J, leaving 11 bases between them.

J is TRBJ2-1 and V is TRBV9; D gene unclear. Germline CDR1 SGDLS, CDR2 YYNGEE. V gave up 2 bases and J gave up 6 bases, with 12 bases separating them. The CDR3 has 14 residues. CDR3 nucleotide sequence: TGTGCCAGCAGCGTCCGTAGTAGTGCCAATGAGCAGTTCTTC. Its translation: CASSVRSSANEQFF.

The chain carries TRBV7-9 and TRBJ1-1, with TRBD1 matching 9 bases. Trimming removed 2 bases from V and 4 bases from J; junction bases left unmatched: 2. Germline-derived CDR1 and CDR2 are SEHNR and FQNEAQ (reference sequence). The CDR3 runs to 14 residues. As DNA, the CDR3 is TGTGCCAGCAGCTTATTGACAGGGGGCACTGAAGCTTTCTTT. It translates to CASSLLTGGTEAFF.

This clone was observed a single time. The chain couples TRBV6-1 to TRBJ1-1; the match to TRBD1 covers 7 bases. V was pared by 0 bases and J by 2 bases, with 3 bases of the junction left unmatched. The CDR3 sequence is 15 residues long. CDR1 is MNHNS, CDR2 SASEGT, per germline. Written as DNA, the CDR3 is TGTGCCAGCAGTGAAGCAAGACAGGGTAACACTGAAGCTTTCTTT. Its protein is CASSEARQGNTEAFF.

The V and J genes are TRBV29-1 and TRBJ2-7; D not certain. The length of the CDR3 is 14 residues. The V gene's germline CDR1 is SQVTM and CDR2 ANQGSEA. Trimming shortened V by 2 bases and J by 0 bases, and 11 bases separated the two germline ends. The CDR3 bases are TGCAGCGTTGAATTAAGAGGAAGCTCCTACGAGCAGTACTTC. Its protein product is CSVELRGSSYEQYF.

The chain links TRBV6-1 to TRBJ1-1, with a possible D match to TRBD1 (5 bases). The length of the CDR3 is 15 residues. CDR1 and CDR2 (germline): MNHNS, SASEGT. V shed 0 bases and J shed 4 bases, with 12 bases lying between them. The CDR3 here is CASSEAGGGSTEAFF. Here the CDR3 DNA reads TGTGCCAGCAGTGAAGCAGGCGGGGGGAGCACTGAAGCTTTCTTT.

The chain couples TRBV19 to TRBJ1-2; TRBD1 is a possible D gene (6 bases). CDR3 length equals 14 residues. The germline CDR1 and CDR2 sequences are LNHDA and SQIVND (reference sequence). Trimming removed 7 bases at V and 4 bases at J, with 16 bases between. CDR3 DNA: TGTGCCAGTACCCCAGATAGGGGGTTCTATGGCTACACCTTC. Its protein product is CASTPDRGFYGYTF.

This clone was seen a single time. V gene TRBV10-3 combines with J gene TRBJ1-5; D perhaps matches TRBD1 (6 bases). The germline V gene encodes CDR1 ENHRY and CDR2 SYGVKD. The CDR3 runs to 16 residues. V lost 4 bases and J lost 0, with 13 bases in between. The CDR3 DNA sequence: TGTGCCATCAGTGCGGCAGGGGCAAATAGCAATCAGCCCCAGCATTTT. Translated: CAISAAGANSNQPQHF.

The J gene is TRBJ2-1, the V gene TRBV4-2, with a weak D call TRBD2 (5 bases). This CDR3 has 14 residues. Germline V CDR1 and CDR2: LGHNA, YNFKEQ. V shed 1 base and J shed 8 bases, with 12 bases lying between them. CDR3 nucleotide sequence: TGTGCCAGCAGCCAAGGGCGGACTCTGGATGAGCAGTTCTTC. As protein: CASSQGRTLDEQFF.

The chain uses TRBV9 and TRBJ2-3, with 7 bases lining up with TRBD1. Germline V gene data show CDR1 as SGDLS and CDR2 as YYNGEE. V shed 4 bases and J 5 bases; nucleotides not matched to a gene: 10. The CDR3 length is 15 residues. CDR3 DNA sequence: TGTGCCAGCAGCACCTCCGGGACAGCCCTAGATACGCAGTATTTT. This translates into CASSTSGTALDTQYF.

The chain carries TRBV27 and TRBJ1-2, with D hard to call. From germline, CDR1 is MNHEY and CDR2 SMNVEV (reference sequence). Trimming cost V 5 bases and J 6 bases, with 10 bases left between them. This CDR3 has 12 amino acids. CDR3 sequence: CASSLQYDGYTF. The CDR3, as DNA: TGTGCCAGCAGTCTCCAGTACGATGGCTACACCTTC.

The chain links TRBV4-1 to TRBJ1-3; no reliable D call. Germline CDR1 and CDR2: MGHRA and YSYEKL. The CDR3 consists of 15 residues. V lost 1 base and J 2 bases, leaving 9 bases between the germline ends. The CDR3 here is CASSQGPWPGNTIYF. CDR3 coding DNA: TGCGCCAGCAGCCAAGGGCCCTGGCCTGGAAACACCATATATTTT.

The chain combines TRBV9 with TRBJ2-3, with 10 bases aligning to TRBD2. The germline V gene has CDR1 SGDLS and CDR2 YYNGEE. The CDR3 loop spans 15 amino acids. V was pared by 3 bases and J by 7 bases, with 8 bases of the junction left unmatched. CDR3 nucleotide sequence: TGTGCCAGCAGCGACAGCGGGAGGGCCGCAAATACGCAGTATTTT. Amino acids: CASSDSGRAANTQYF.

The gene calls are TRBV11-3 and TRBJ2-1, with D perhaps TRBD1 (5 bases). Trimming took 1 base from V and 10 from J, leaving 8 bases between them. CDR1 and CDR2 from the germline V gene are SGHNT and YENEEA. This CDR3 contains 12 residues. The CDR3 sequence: CASSLAGKEQFF. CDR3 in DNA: TGTGCCAGCAGCTTAGCAGGGAAGGAGCAGTTCTTC.

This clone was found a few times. CDR3: CAWKRGQGNYEQYF. The CDR3 region has the DNA TGTGCCTGGAAGCGAGGACAGGGGAACTACGAGCAGTACTTC. V and J are TRBV30 and TRBJ2-7, with TRBD1 matching over 9 bases. Germline V CDR1 and CDR2: GTSNPN, SVGIG (reference sequence). The CDR3 runs to 14 residues. The trim removed 4 bases at V and 3 bases at J, leaving 7 bases unmatched.

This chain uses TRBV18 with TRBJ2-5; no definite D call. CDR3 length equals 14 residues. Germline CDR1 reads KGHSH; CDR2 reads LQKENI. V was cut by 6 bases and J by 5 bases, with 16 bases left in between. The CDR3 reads CASSERVVPETQYF. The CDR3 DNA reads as TGTGCCAGCTCGGAACGGGTGGTTCCGGAGACCCAGTACTTC.

The chain's CDR3 is CASNGAGGYNEQFF. The CDR3 DNA sequence: TGTGCCAGCAACGGAGCGGGAGGATACAATGAGCAGTTCTTC. The chain joins TRBV2 to TRBJ2-1; 9 nucleotides line up with TRBD2. Germline V gives CDR1 SNHLY, CDR2 FYNNEI. CDR3 length equals 14 residues. The J segment lost 4 bases and the V segment lost 7 bases, leaving 5 bases of the junction unmatched.

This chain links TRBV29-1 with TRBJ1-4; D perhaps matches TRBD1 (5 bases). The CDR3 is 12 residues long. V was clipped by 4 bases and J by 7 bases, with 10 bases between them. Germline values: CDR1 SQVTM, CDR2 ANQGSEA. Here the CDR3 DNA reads TGCAGCGTTGTAGGGGTTGGTGAAAAACTGTTTTTT. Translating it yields CSVVGVGEKLFF.

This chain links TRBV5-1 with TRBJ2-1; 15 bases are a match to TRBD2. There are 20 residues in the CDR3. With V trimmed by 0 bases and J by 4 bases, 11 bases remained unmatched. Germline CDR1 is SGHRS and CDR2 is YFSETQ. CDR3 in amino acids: CASSLEWTSGRADSYNEQFF. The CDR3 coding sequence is TGCGCCAGCAGCTTGGAGTGGACTAGCGGGAGGGCCGATTCGTACAATGAGCAGTTCTTC.

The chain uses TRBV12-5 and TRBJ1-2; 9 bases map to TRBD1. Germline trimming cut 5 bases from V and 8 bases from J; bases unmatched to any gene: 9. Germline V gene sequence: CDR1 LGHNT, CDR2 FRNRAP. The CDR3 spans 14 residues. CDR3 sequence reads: CASGPPGGTGGYTF. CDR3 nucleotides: TGTGCTAGTGGTCCCCCCGGGGGGACAGGGGGCTACACCTTC.

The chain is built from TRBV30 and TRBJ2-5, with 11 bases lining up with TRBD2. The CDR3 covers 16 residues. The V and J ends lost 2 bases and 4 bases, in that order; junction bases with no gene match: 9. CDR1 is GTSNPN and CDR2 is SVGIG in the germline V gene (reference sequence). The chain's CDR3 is CAWSLGVAGGPETQYF. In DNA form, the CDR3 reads TGTGCCTGGAGTCTAGGTGTAGCGGGAGGGCCAGAGACCCAGTACTTC.

CDR3 nucleotide sequence: TGCGCCAGCAGCCAAGAAGGGACCGGGACAGCCTATGGCTACACCTTC. Its translation: CASSQEGTGTAYGYTF. The V and J genes are TRBV4-1 and TRBJ1-2, with 7 bases identical to TRBD1. The trim removed 0 bases at V and 4 bases at J, leaving 8 bases unmatched. The CDR3 consists of 16 residues. The germline CDR1 and CDR2 sequences are MGHRA and YSYEKL.

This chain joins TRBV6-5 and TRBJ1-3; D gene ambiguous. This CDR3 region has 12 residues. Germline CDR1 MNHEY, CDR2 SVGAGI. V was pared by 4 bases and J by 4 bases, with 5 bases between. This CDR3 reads CASSSRGNTIYF. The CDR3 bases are TGTGCCAGCAGTTCTCGGGGAAACACCATATATTTT.